This T cell receptor beta chain comes out of a study of CD8+CD57+ T cells in acquired aplastic anemia. Across the study: Healthy donors gave about 9.8 million reads on average for CD4+ cells. The study, taken as a whole, reports: About 29 CD8+ CDR3 sequences occurred in both the patients and the controls.

As to this clonotype: Its antigen is unidentified.

The TCR beta profiling, which covered VDJ combination and CDR3 sequence, was carried out using genomic DNA as the template. TCRdb re-called the reads through MiXCR, storing one row per CDR3 protein. The sample lists some 240,000 distinct CDR3 sequences, 34% occurring once. V lost 0 bases and J 5 bases, leaving 10 bases between the germline ends. Germline V gives CDR1 KGHSH, CDR2 LQKENI. This CDR3 is 14 amino acids long. The sequencing sample was made of sorted CD4+, CD8+, or CD8+CD57+ T cells (not recorded which) from PBMCs. V gene TRBV18 combines with J gene TRBJ1-2; D is undetermined. The receptor was derived from a human donor in good health, serving as a control. This CDR3 reads CASSPPSQTYGYTF. DNA of the CDR3: TGTGCCAGCTCACCACCAAGTCAGACTTATGGCTACACCTTC.